Ten or more counts support the clone carrying this T cell receptor beta chain. Trimming shortened V by 6 bases and J by 4 bases, and 10 bases separated the two germline ends. Germline V gene sequence: CDR1 KGHSH, CDR2 LQKENI. The CDR3 contains 13 residues. This entry is derived from a study of T cells in Graves' hyperthyroidism and ophthalmopathy. Template material for amplifying TCR beta CDR3 regions consisted of RNA transcripts. The study used the HTBI primer set for a first-round RT-PCR of the TCR CDR3. TCRdb reprocessed the multiplex PCR reads via MiXCR and lists one record per CDR3 protein. Among about 720,000 distinct CDR3 sequences listed, 15% to 20% were seen once.

The material sequenced was blood. The chain joins TRBV18 to TRBJ1-5; D ambiguous. The TCR originated in a man between 18 and 29 years old with Graves' hyperthyroidism. CDR3: CASSSPGNQPQHF. The CDR3 bases are TGTGCCAGCTCGTCACCGGGGAATCAGCCCCAGCATTTT.